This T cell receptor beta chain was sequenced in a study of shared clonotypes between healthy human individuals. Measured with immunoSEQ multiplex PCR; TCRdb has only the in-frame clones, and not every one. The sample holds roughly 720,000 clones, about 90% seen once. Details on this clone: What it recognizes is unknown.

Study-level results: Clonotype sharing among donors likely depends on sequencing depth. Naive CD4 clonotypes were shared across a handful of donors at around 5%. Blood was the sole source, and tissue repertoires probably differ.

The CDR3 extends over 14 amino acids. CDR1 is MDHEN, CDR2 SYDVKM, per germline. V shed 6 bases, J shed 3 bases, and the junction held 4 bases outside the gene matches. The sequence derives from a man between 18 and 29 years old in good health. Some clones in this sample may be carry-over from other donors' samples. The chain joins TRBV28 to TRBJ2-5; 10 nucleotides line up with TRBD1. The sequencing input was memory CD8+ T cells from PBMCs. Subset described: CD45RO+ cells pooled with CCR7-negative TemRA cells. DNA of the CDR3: TGTGCCAGCAGCGGACAGGGGGTGGAAGAGACCCAGTACTTC. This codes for CASSGQGVEETQYF.